This is a list of T cell receptor beta chains from one sample in a study of blood T cells in healthy people across ages. From the 5' RACE reads, TCRdb called clonotypes with MiXCR, one entry per CDR3 protein. In the table there are 600,000 to 800,000 distinct CDR3 sequences, over 20% of which are singletons. The sample consisted of blood. Receptors originate from a man between 70 and 80 years old in good health. Each CDR3 is given with its conserved first and last residue. D genes are given only for firm matches.

D gene	V gene	J gene	CDR3 protein
TRBD2	TRBV14	TRBJ2-1	CASRTGLSGSNEQFF
-	TRBV20-1	TRBJ2-1	CSARVGSENEQFF
TRBD2	TRBV5-1	-	CASSSSGTSNEQFF
-	TRBV25-1	TRBJ2-3	CASSEWGGKTDTQYF
-	TRBV6-2/TRBV6-3	TRBJ1-3	CASSLGMTQTGNTIYF
-	TRBV10-3	TRBJ2-3	CAITWGSSTDTQYF
TRBD1	TRBV28	TRBJ1-6	CASSPPTGLRTHF
TRBD2	TRBV5-1	TRBJ2-1	CASSLAQREYNEQFF
-	TRBV29-1	TRBJ2-5	CSVVGRMQTQYF
-	TRBV5-1	TRBJ2-1	CASSLDGGTYNEQFF
-	TRBV30	TRBJ1-4	CAWSHEKLFF
TRBD1	TRBV6-6	TRBJ1-2	CASSYSQGAGGYTF
-	TRBV20-1	TRBJ2-5	CSARRDKGLETQYF
-	TRBV20-1	TRBJ1-5	CSATRQEPSSNQPQHF
-	TRBV14	TRBJ2-7	CASSPTRESYEQYF
-	TRBV20-1	TRBJ2-5	CSASKGVETQYF
-	TRBV11-2	TRBJ2-5	CASSPRESPEETQYF
TRBD1	TRBV6-5	TRBJ1-2	CASSGQGASYGYTF
-	TRBV12-3/TRBV12-4	TRBJ2-5	CASSPPTGLRETQYF
-	TRBV6-1	-	CASCEAYEQYF
TRBD2	TRBV11-2	TRBJ2-7	CASSIAGGPPEQYF
-	TRBV9	TRBJ2-2	CASSVVVGTNTGELFF
-	TRBV21-1	TRBJ2-2	CASSKPRTAGTGELFF